The 4 T cell receptor beta chains below all came from one sample that was sequenced in a study of blood T cell repertoires in COVID-19. Sequencing used immunoSEQ multiplex PCR; TCRdb keeps in-frame clones, though not all of them. The table includes about 270,000 clones, roughly 82% detected once. Sequenced: peripheral blood. The origin of the receptors is a woman of 80 years or more with COVID-19, enrolled during active disease.

The chain couples TRBV9 to TRBJ2-1; TRBD2 might be the D (5 bases). Germline V gene sequence: CDR1 SGDLS, CDR2 YYNGEE. V lost 4 bases and J lost 4, with 15 bases in between. This CDR3 has 15 amino acids. The CDR3: CASSTSPGSYNEQFF. The CDR3 DNA follows: TGTGCCAGCAGCACCTCTCCGGGGTCGTACAATGAGCAGTTCTTC.

The chain uses TRBV5-8 and TRBJ2-7; TRBD2 matches at 10 bases. V lost 5 bases and J lost 2; bases outside the gene matches: 7. The CDR3 contains 15 residues. Germline CDR1 is SGHTS and CDR2 is YDEGEE. The CDR3 DNA is TGTGCCAGCAGGAGGACTAGCGGTGGGACCTACGAGCAGTACTTC. It translates to CASRRTSGGTYEQYF.

V gene TRBV5-1 combines with J gene TRBJ1-2, with TRBD1 matching 11 bases. Trimming at V came to 4 bases and at J to 8 bases, leaving 13 bases not matched to a gene. From germline, CDR1 is SGHRS and CDR2 YFSETQ. The CDR3 has 16 amino acids. CDR3 coding DNA: TGCGCCAGCAGCCCGATGACGGGACAGGGGGGATCAGGCTACACCTTC. Its translation is CASSPMTGQGGSGYTF.

The chain links TRBV4-1 to TRBJ1-2, with D hard to call. Trimming stripped 1 base from V and 8 bases from J, with 14 bases between. Germline V gene data show CDR1 as MGHRA and CDR2 as YSYEKL. CDR3 size: 14 residues. The CDR3, as DNA: TGCGCCAGCAGCCAAGGAGGCGCCGGCCGCGGCTACACCTTC. Protein product: CASSQGGAGRGYTF.